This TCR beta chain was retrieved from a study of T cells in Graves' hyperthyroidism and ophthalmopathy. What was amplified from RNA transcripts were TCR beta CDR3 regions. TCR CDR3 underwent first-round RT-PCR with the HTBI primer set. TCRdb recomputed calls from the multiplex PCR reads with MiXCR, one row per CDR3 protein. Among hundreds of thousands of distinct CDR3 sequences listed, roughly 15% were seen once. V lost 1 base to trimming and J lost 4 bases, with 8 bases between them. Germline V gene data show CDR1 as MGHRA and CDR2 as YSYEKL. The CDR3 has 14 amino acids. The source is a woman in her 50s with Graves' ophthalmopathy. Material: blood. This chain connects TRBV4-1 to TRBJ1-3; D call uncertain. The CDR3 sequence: CASSQAWSGNTIYF. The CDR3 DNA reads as TGCGCCAGCAGCCAAGCCTGGTCCGGAAACACCATATATTTT.